This T cell receptor (beta chain) is from a study of control samples from healthy donors and cancer patients. TCRdb's copy holds only in-frame clones and misses some; the assay was immunoSEQ multiplex PCR. This sample has roughly 120,000 clones; roughly nine tenths occur once, and the top ten carry 4.4%. Trimming removed 5 bases from V and 3 bases from J; junction bases left unmatched: 4. CDR3 length: 14 amino acids. Looked up from germline, CDR1 is MNHEY and CDR2 is SMNVEV (reference sequence). The receptor's source is a human donor in good health. The donor label of this sample is uncertain. The V and J genes are TRBV27 and TRBJ1-1; 9 bases fit TRBD1. Sequencing input: blood. The CDR3, as DNA: TGTGCCAGCAGTGCCGGGACAGGGTACACTGAAGCTTTCTTT. It is translated as CASSAGTGYTEAFF.